This T cell receptor beta chain was documented in a study of beta chain features in type 1 diabetes. CDR1 LGHNT and CDR2 FRNRAP come from the germline V gene. Trimming took 6 bases from V and 2 from J; bases not matched to a gene: 5. The CDR3 runs 14 residues. In this sample, this clone turned up a few times. Its antigen is unidentified. Study results and limitations: Within patients, naive, central memory and Treg TCRB repertoires seemed more similar than within healthy donors.

The investigators reverse transcribed all of the isolated RNA, so they sequenced expressed TCRB transcripts. Profiling relied on immunoSEQ multiplex PCR, and the TCRdb table lists in-frame clones only, not all of them. Here the sample spans 330,000 or so clones, about 20% being singletons. The chain carries TRBV12-5 and TRBJ2-3; TRBD2 matches 7 bases. The source material was naive CD4+ T cells from blood. The sequence derives from a woman aged 18-30 years in good health. Written as DNA, the CDR3 is TGTGCTAGTGGACGGAGCGGGAACACAGATACGCAGTATTTT. Protein sequence: CASGRSGNTDTQYF. Complete variable domain (other parts from reference TRBV12-5 and TRBJ2-3): DARVTQTPRHKVTEMGQEVTMRCQPILGHNTVFWYRQTMMQGLELLAYFRNRAPLDDSGMPKDRFSAEMPDATLATLKIQPSEPRDSAVYFCASGRSGNTDTQYFGPGTRLTVL.